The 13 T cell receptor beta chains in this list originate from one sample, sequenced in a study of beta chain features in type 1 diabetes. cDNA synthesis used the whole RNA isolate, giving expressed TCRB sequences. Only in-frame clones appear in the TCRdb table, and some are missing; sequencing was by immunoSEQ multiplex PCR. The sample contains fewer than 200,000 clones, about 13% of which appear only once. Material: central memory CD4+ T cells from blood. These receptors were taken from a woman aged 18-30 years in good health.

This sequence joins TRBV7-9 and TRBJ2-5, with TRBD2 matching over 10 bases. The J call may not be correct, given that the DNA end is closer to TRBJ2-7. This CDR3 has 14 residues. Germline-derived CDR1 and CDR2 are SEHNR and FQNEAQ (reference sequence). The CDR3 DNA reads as TGTGCCAGCAGCGGAGCGGGAGGGAAGTACGAGCAGTACTTC. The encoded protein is CASSGAGGKYEQYF.

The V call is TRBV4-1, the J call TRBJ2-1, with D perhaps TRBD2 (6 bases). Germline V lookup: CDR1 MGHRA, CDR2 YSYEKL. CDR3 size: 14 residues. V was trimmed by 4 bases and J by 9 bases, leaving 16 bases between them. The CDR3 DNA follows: TGCGCCAGCAGCCGCGACCTTAAAGCGGGTGAGCAGTTCTTC. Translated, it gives CASSRDLKAGEQFF.

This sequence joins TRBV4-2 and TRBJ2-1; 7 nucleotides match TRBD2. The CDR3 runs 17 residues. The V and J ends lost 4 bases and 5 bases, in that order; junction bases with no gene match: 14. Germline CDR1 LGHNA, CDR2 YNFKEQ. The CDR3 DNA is TGTGCCAGCAGCCCATCGGGGGGACTTCCATTAAACAATGAGCAGTTCTTC. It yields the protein CASSPSGGLPLNNEQFF.

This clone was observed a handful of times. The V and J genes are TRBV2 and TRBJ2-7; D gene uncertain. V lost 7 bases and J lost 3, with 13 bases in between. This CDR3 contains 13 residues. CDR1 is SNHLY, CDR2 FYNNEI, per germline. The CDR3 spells CASTLVYVYEQYF. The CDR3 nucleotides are TGTGCCAGCACCCTAGTATATGTCTACGAGCAGTACTTC.

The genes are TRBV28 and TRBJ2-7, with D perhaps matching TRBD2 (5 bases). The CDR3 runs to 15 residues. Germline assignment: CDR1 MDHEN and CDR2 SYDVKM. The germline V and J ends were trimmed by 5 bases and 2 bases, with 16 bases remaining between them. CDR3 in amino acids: CASSPGVSIPYEQYF. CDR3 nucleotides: TGTGCCAGCAGTCCCGGGGTCAGCATCCCCTACGAGCAGTACTTC.

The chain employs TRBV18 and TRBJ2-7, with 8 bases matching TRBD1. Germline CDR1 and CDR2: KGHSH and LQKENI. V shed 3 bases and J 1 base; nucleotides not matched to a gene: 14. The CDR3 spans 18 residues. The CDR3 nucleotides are TGTGCCAGCTCACCCCTAGGGACCGGGACAGGTCCTTCCTACGAGCAGTACTTC. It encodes CASSPLGTGTGPSYEQYF.

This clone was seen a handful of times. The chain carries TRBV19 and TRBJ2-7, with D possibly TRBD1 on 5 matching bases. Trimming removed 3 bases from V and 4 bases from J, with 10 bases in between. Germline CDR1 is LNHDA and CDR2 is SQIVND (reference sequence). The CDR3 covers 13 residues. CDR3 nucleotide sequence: TGTGCCAGTAGTATGGACATTAAGTACGAGCAGTACTTC. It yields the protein CASSMDIKYEQYF.

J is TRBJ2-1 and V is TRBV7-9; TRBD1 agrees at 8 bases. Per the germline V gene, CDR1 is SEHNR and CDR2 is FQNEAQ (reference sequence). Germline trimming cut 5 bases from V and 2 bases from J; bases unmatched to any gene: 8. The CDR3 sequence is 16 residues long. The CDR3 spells CASSPLTGGTYNEQFF. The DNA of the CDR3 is TGTGCCAGCAGCCCACTAACAGGGGGAACCTACAATGAGCAGTTCTTC. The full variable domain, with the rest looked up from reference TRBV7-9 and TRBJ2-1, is DTGVSQNPRHKITKRGQNVTFRCDPISEHNRLYWYRQTLGQGPEFLTYFQNEAQLEKSRLLSDRFSAERPKGSFSTLEIQRTEQGDSAMYLCASSPLTGGTYNEQFFGPGTRLTVL.

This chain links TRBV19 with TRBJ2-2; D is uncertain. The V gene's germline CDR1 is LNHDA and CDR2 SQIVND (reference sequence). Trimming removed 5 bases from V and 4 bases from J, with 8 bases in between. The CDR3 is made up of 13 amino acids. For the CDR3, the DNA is TGTGCCAGTAGTCCCCGCAGCACCGGGGAGCTGTTTTTT. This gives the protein CASSPRSTGELFF.

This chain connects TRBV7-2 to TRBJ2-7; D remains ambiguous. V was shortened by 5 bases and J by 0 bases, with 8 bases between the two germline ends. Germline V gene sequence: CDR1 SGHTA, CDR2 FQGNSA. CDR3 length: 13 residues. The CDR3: CASSPWSSYEQYF. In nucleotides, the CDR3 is TGTGCCAGCAGCCCCTGGAGCTCCTACGAGCAGTACTTC.

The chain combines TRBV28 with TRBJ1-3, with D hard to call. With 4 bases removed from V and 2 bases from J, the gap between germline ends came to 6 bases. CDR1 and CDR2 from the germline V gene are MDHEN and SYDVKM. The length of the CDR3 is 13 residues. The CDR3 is CASSSTPGNTIYF. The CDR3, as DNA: TGTGCCAGCAGTTCGACACCTGGAAACACCATATATTTT.

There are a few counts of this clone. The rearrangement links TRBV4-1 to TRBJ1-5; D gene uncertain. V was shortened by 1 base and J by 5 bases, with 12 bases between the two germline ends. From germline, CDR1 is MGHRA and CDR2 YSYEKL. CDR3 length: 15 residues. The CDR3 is CASSQATREDQPQHF. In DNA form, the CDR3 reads TGCGCCAGCAGCCAAGCTACCCGGGAAGATCAGCCCCAGCATTTT.

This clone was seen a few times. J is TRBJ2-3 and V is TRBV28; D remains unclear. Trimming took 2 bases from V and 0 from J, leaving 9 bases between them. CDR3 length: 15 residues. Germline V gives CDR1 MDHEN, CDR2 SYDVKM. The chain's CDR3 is CASSLPTRSTDTQYF. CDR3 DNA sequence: TGTGCCAGCAGTTTACCCACCAGGAGCACAGATACGCAGTATTTT. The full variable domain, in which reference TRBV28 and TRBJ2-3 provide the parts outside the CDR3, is DVKVTQSSRYLVKRTGEKVFLECVQDMDHENMFWYRQDPGLGLRLIYFSYDVKMKEKGDIPEGYSVSREKKERFSLILESASTNQTSMYLCASSLPTRSTDTQYFGPGTRLTVL.